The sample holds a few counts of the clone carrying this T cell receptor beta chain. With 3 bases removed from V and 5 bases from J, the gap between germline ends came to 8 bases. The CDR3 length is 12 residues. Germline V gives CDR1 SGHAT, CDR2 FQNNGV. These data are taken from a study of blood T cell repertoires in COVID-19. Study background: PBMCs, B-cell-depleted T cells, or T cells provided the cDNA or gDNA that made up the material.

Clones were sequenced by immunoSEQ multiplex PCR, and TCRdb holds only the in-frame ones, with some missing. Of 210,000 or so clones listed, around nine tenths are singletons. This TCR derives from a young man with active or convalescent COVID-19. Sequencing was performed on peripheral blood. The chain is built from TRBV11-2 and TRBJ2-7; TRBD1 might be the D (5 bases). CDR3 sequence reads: CASSFRGNEQYF. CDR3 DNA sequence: TGTGCCAGCAGCTTTAGGGGAAACGAGCAGTACTTC. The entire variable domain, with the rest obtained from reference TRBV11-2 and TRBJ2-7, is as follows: EAGVAQSPRYKIIEKRQSVAFWCNPISGHATLYWYQQILGQGPKLLIQFQNNGVVDDSQLPKDRFSAERLKGVDSTLKIQPAKLEDSAVYLCASSFRGNEQYFGPGTRLTVT.